This TCR beta chain comes out of a study of control samples from healthy donors and cancer patients. This clone is labeled as medium-sized. This specimen includes other DNA sequences encoding the same CDR3. The CDR3 contains 14 residues. V lost 3 bases to trimming and J lost 5 bases; unmatched junction nucleotides: 6. Germline V CDR1 and CDR2: MGHDK, SYGVNS. Clones were read by immunoSEQ multiplex PCR, and TCRdb kept only the in-frame ones, dropping some. The profile shows 70,000 or so clones, just under 90% of them singletons. The sample was PBMCs. The rearrangement joins TRBV25-1 to TRBJ1-1; 7 bases map to TRBD1. The source of this sequence is a man in his 60s with lung cancer. CDR3 protein: CASSDRQGGTEAFF. The CDR3 nucleotides are TGTGCCAGCAGTGATCGACAGGGAGGGACTGAAGCTTTCTTT.